The next 9 T cell receptor beta chains were all read from a single sample in a study of cytomegalovirus exposure and HLA in healthy donors (dated by TCRdb to about 2017). The library was built by means of the immunoSEQ multiplex PCR assay. For the multiplex PCR, a mixture combining 60 forward primers for TCR Vbeta segments and 13 reverse primers for TCR Jbeta segments was used. In TCRdb, the immuneACCESS table is reduced to in-frame sequences with V and J assigned. These tables do not hold every clone; where another copy was compared, an unresolved V gene accounts for under half, and the others remain unexplained. Across this sample there are 250,000 to 350,000 clones, with roughly 80% seen only once. The ten top clones hold roughly 0.31% of the sample. The sequencing sample was made of PBMCs. The receptors originated from a girl aged 2 to 10 in good health and CMV-seronegative.

This sequence joins TRBV4-2 and TRBJ2-3; TRBD2 is a possible D gene (5 bases). Trimming left V 1 base short and J 8 bases short, with 19 bases between. This CDR3 comprises 16 residues. CDR1 and CDR2 (germline): LGHNA, YNFKEQ. CDR3 in amino acids: CASSQGVGEDGGTQYF. Written as DNA, the CDR3 is TGTGCCAGCAGCCAAGGGGTGGGAGAGGATGGAGGTACGCAGTATTTT.

The rearrangement joins TRBV29-1 to TRBJ1-1; D is uncertain. Per germline, CDR1 SQVTM and CDR2 ANQGSEA. V was shortened by 5 bases and J by 1 base, with 8 bases between the two germline ends. The CDR3 is 12 residues long. In DNA form, the CDR3 reads TGCAGCGTTAAGCGAGCGAACACTGAAGCTTTCTTT. This translates into CSVKRANTEAFF.

The chain is built from TRBV27 and TRBJ2-7; 9 positions match TRBD2. The germline V gene encodes CDR1 MNHEY and CDR2 SMNVEV (reference sequence). The CDR3 loop spans 14 amino acids. The ends lost 5 bases at V and 3 bases at J; junction bases unmatched: 5. The CDR3 here is CASSLGLAHYEQYF. The CDR3 region has the DNA TGTGCCAGCAGTCTCGGACTAGCGCACTACGAGCAGTACTTC.

This chain joins TRBV30 and TRBJ1-4; D unclear. V was trimmed by 1 base and J by 3 bases, leaving 3 bases between them. Germline V gene sequence: CDR1 GTSNPN, CDR2 SVGIG (reference sequence). The CDR3 runs to 12 residues. The CDR3 spells CAWSASNEKLFF. The CDR3 DNA sequence: TGTGCCTGGAGTGCCTCTAATGAAAAACTGTTTTTT.

This rearrangement joins TRBV5-1 to TRBJ2-1, with TRBD2 as a possible D gene (6 bases). The CDR3 sequence is 13 residues long. CDR1 and CDR2 (germline): SGHRS, YFSETQ. The V end was cut by 0 bases, the J end by 12 bases, with 13 bases between. The CDR3 nucleotides are TGCGCCAGCAGCTTGGGGACTACAACGAGGCAGTTCTTC. The encoded protein is CASSLGTTTRQFF.

This rearrangement joins TRBV25-1 to TRBJ2-5; TRBD2 aligns across 9 bases. Germline V lookup: CDR1 MGHDK, CDR2 SYGVNS. V was clipped by 1 base and J by 0 bases; unmatched bases: 6. This CDR3 region has 17 residues. CDR3 sequence reads: CASSESGGGDYQETQYF. The CDR3 DNA is TGTGCCAGCAGTGAATCAGGCGGGGGGGACTACCAAGAGACCCAGTACTTC. The complete variable domain, with remaining parts taken from reference TRBV25-1 and TRBJ2-5, reads EADIYQTPRYLVIGTGKKITLECSQTMGHDKMYWYQQDPGMELHLIHYSYGVNSTEKGDLSSESTVSRIRTEHFPLTLESARPSHTSQYLCASSESGGGDYQETQYFGPGTRLLVL.

The chain combines TRBV7-2 with TRBJ2-3; TRBD2 might be the D (6 bases). This CDR3 spans 14 amino acids. Trimming removed 5 bases at V and 3 bases at J, with 12 bases between. CDR1 is SGHTA and CDR2 is FQGNSA in the germline V gene. In DNA form, the CDR3 reads TGTGCCAGCAGCCGCGCGGGGCGGACAGATACGCAGTATTTT. Its protein is CASSRAGRTDTQYF.

This clone was counted between two and nine times. The chain combines TRBV9 with TRBJ1-2; TRBD1 aligns across 10 bases. Trimming at V came to 0 bases and at J to 5 bases, leaving 4 bases not matched to a gene. Germline V lookup: CDR1 SGDLS, CDR2 YYNGEE. The length of the CDR3 is 15 residues. CDR3 region: CASSVASGQGYGYTF. CDR3 DNA: TGTGCCAGCAGCGTAGCGTCGGGACAGGGGTATGGCTACACCTTC.

The CDR3, as DNA: TGTGCCAGCAGTGGACGACTAGCGGGGGGACCGGAAGGAGATACGCAGTATTTT. Translating it yields CASSGRLAGGPEGDTQYF. This chain connects TRBV6-1 to TRBJ2-3; 13 nucleotides line up with TRBD2. The V gene end was trimmed by 4 bases and the J gene end by 5 bases; junction bases not matched to a gene: 12. Germline V gene data show CDR1 as MNHNS and CDR2 as SASEGT. CDR3 length: 18 amino acids.